This is a list of T cell receptor beta chains from one sample in a study of control samples from healthy donors and cancer patients. Generated by immunoSEQ multiplex PCR, the TCRdb table keeps only in-frame clones and is missing some. Of around 86,000 clones listed, over 85% are singletons. Sequencing was carried out using PBMCs. These receptors were taken from a woman aged 55-69 years with head and neck cancer. CDR3s include the opening cysteine and the closing phenylalanine or tryptophan. D genes are given only for firm matches.

CASSQGALAQYF	-	TRBV4-1	TRBJ2-3
CSVKQGVGEQFF	TRBD1	TRBV29-1	TRBJ2-1
CASSLMQATNEKLFF	-	TRBV28	TRBJ1-4
CASSPNPSSYNEQFF	-	TRBV4-2	TRBJ2-1
CASSPGTGAQETQYF	TRBD1	TRBV11-3	TRBJ2-5
CSVTSGGPYNEQFF	TRBD2	TRBV29-1	TRBJ2-1
CASFGQQNTEAFF	-	TRBV6-5	TRBJ1-1
CASSAGTGTSYTGELFF	TRBD2	TRBV9	TRBJ2-2
CASRNPLAETYNEQFF	TRBD2	TRBV4-1	TRBJ2-1
CASGGQGLYNEQFF	TRBD1	TRBV10-1	TRBJ2-1
CASSQDFATNEKLFF	-	TRBV4-3	TRBJ1-4
CASSDPFHTGELFF	-	TRBV6-1	TRBJ2-2
CASSVGTSGGVHTQYF	TRBD2	TRBV5-1	TRBJ2-3
CATSDLNSDTGELFF	-	TRBV24-1	TRBJ2-2
CASNRGIETGELFF	-	TRBV19	TRBJ2-2
CSVLNRGHGDTQYF	TRBD1	TRBV29-1	TRBJ2-3
CASSKERKTPSTDTQYF	-	TRBV21-1	TRBJ2-3
CASSEQGGTEAFF	-	TRBV6-1	TRBJ1-1
CASSLSLGNDEQYF	-	TRBV7-6	TRBJ2-7
CASSPGPRGPSYEQYF	-	TRBV5-4	TRBJ2-7
CASSLKRAWGSSTDTQYF	-	TRBV27	TRBJ2-3
CASSLQNTDTQYF	-	TRBV7-8	TRBJ2-3
CASSRQGYEQFF	-	TRBV11-3	TRBJ2-1
CASSLAPREEAFF	-	TRBV7-9	TRBJ1-1
CASSLSGRTNNEQFF	TRBD2	TRBV11-2	TRBJ2-1
CASSLNRGETQYF	TRBD1	TRBV7-2	TRBJ2-5
CASTNTPTYEQYF	-	TRBV6-6	TRBJ2-7
CASSVRTGRVNSNQPQHF	TRBD1	TRBV19	TRBJ1-5
CAWSVVGLRSGNTIYF	-	TRBV30	TRBJ1-3
CASKYGLATNTGELFF	TRBD2	TRBV19	TRBJ2-2
CASSEHTNQPQHF	-	TRBV2	TRBJ1-5
CATSKGARDRYASSGNTIYF	TRBD1	TRBV15	TRBJ1-3
CAWRVAGGTSYNEQFF	TRBD2	TRBV30	TRBJ2-1
CASSYQDYGGTDTQYF	-	TRBV6-2/TRBV6-3	TRBJ2-3
CASSQILTDTQYF	-	TRBV4-2	TRBJ2-3
CASSSSGVFTEAFF	-	TRBV6-2/TRBV6-3	TRBJ1-1
CASSPAGQGSGEQYF	TRBD1	TRBV28	TRBJ2-7
CASSVGIAGLTDTQYF	TRBD2	TRBV9	TRBJ2-3
CASSVQVSGANVLTF	-	TRBV5-6	TRBJ2-6
CAISGRAEAEQYF	TRBD2	TRBV6-6	TRBJ2-7
CASRKIWSLSSYNEQFF	-	TRBV9	TRBJ2-1
CASSLNRPSGANVLTF	-	TRBV27	TRBJ2-6
CASSYSTGQGATQYF	TRBD1	TRBV6-5	TRBJ2-5